A selection of T cell receptor beta chains follows, all from one sample in a study of blood T cell repertoires in COVID-19. Sequencing was performed with immunoSEQ multiplex PCR; in TCRdb, only in-frame clones are kept and a portion is missing. In the table there are 300,000 or so clones, about 84% of which are singletons. The sequencing input was peripheral blood. The receptor source for this set is a woman in her fifties or sixties with acute or convalescent COVID-19. Each CDR3 is given with its conserved first and last residue. Each record gives: clone size, V gene, D gene, J gene, CDR3 protein, CDR3 DNA. D genes are given only for firm matches. Clone size, where shown, is once, few, many, or a class for clones that have expanded.

-	TRBV19	TRBD1	TRBJ1-2	CASRRGDRVYYGYTF	TGTGCCAGTAGACGGGGGGACAGGGTGTACTATGGCTACACCTTC
-	TRBV9	-	TRBJ1-1	CASSVDLTHPTEAFF	TGTGCCAGCAGCGTAGACTTGACACACCCTACTGAAGCTTTCTTT
-	TRBV27	TRBD1	TRBJ2-1	CASSLSGTGFYNEQFF	TGTGCCAGCAGTTTATCAGGGACAGGGTTCTACAATGAGCAGTTCTTC
-	TRBV28	-	TRBJ2-1	CASSLLNFEQFF	TGTGCCAGCAGTTTATTAAATTTTGAGCAGTTCTTC
-	TRBV5-5	-	TRBJ1-2	CASSLAFGGGYGYTF	TGTGCCAGCAGCTTGGCCTTTGGAGGTGGCTATGGCTACACCTTC
-	TRBV6-6	TRBD1	TRBJ1-2	CASSYSQGVYGYTF	TGTGCCAGCAGTTACTCGCAGGGGGTGTATGGCTACACCTTC
-	TRBV28	-	TRBJ1-2	CASSLWSGGDYGYTF	TGTGCCAGCAGTTTATGGTCGGGGGGCGACTATGGCTACACCTTC
-	TRBV5-1	-	TRBJ1-2	CASSSEGGNGYTF	TGCGCCAGCAGCTCCGAGGGGGGGAATGGCTACACCTTC
-	TRBV4-1	TRBD1	TRBJ1-6	CASSQGWTGLPSPLHF	TGCGCCAGCAGCCAAGGTTGGACAGGGTTGCCTTCACCCCTCCACTTT
-	TRBV29-1	-	TRBJ1-5	CSVVTGYNQPQHF	TGCAGCGTTGTTACAGGATACAATCAGCCCCAGCATTTT
-	TRBV3-1/TRBV3-2	TRBD1	TRBJ2-7	CASSLRDRGYEQYF	TGTGCCAGCAGTCTCCGGGACAGGGGTTACGAGCAGTACTTC
few	TRBV5-1	-	TRBJ1-3	CASRVSSGNTIYF	TGCGCCAGCAGAGTGAGCTCTGGAAACACCATATATTTT
few	TRBV5-4	TRBD1	TRBJ1-4	CASSLPQGKLFF	TGTGCCAGCAGCTTGCCACAGGGGAAACTGTTTTTT
-	TRBV20-1	-	TRBJ2-7	CSASVQVGPEQYF	TGCAGTGCTAGTGTCCAGGTAGGCCCAGAGCAGTACTTC
-	TRBV27	-	TRBJ1-2	CASSLWGGYGYTF	TGTGCCAGCAGTTTATGGGGGGGGTATGGCTACACCTTC
-	TRBV10-3	-	TRBJ1-1	CAIKTANTEAFF	TGTGCCATCAAAACAGCGAACACTGAAGCTTTCTTT
-	TRBV6-1	-	TRBJ1-4	CASSEVGPPNEKLFF	TGTGCCAGCAGTGAAGTGGGGCCACCTAATGAAAAACTGTTTTTT